Listed here are 31 T cell receptor beta chains from one sample, sequenced in a study of CXCR3-negative and CXCR3-positive naive CD8 T cells. Findings of the study overall: Against CXCR3-negative naive cells, CXCR3-positive naive cells showed more hydrophobic TRB CDR3s.

The libraries of TRB cDNA were prepared using 5' RACE with UMI labels. TCRdb reprocessed the 5' RACE reads and reports one entry per CDR3 protein, with no DNA. This table holds under 150,000 distinct CDR3 sequences. These receptors have no identified antigens. Sequences were obtained from naive CXCR3+ CD8+ T cells from blood. The subset: CD45RO-CCR7+CD27+CD95- naive CD8+ T cells expressing CXCR3 (TNR3+). The origin of the receptors is a human donor in good health. Some clones in this sample may be carry-over from other donors' samples.

This CDR3 is CASSQVIDGFNEQFF. The chain recombines TRBV4-1 with TRBJ2-1. Germline CDR1 and CDR2: MGHRA and YSYEKL. CDR3 size: 15 residues.

The V and J genes are TRBV10-2 and TRBJ2-7; TCRdb's D call, TRBD2, is unchecked because there is no DNA. Germline V gene sequence: CDR1 WSHSY, CDR2 SAAADI. The CDR3 extends over 15 amino acids. The CDR3 sequence: CASSESAGPSYEQYF.

V gene TRBV5-5 combines with J gene TRBJ2-7; with no DNA, the TCRdb D assignment of TRBD2 cannot be verified. Germline CDR1 is SGHKS and CDR2 is YYEKEE (reference sequence). CDR3 length equals 15 residues. The CDR3 region is CASSFSSGSLYEQYF.

The chain links TRBV27 to TRBJ1-5. Germline V CDR1 and CDR2: MNHEY, SMNVEV (reference sequence). The CDR3 covers 14 residues. The CDR3 loop is CASSLSGSNQPQHF.

The J gene is TRBJ2-1, the V gene TRBV6-1; checking the TCRdb D call of TRBD2 is not possible without DNA. In germline, CDR1 is MNHNS, CDR2 SASEGT. This CDR3 region has 13 residues. Here the CDR3 reads CASRPGGFDEQFF.

The genes are TRBV7-9 and TRBJ1-5; TCRdb lists TRBD1, though no DNA is available to test this call. Germline V gives CDR1 SEHNR, CDR2 FQNEAQ (reference sequence). The CDR3 runs 15 residues. The CDR3 spells CASSGDRDGDQPQHF.

V and J are TRBV25-1 and TRBJ1-4. The CDR3 totals 14 residues. CDR1 is MGHDK and CDR2 is SYGVNS in the germline V gene. CDR3: CASSDWSDNEKLFF. Drawing the rest from reference TRBV25-1 and TRBJ1-4, the complete variable domain is EADIYQTPRYLVIGTGKKITLECSQTMGHDKMYWYQQDPGMELHLIHYSYGVNSTEKGDLSSESTVSRIRTEHFPLTLESARPSHTSQYLCASSDWSDNEKLFFGSGTQLSVL.

This chain links TRBV6-2 or TRBV6-3 with TRBJ2-7; as DNA is missing, the TRBD1 call by TCRdb cannot be tested. CDR1 is MNHEY, CDR2 SVGEGT, per germline. The CDR3 spans 15 residues. The CDR3 loop reads CASSPGTGGAGEQYF.

The CDR3 loop is CASSASGNSYNEQFF. This chain joins TRBV27 and TRBJ2-1; the TRBD2 assignment by TCRdb is unverifiable without DNA. From germline, CDR1 is MNHEY and CDR2 SMNVEV (reference sequence). The CDR3 is made up of 15 amino acids.

J is TRBJ2-2 and V is TRBV27; TCRdb selects TRBD1, and the lack of DNA leaves this call unchecked. Per germline, CDR1 MNHEY and CDR2 SMNVEV (reference sequence). The CDR3 runs to 16 residues. CDR3 amino acids: CASSLTGVTNTGELFF.

The chain has TRBV5-1 and TRBJ2-7; TCRdb's D gene call, TRBD1, goes unchecked for lack of DNA. Germline assignment: CDR1 SGHRS and CDR2 YFSETQ. This CDR3 comprises 14 residues. CDR3 region: CASSFPDSSYEQYF.

The chain combines TRBV7-9 with TRBJ2-7; without DNA, the TCRdb call of TRBD1 cannot be checked. CDR3 size: 17 residues. CDR1 is SEHNR and CDR2 is FQNEAQ in the germline V gene (reference sequence). CDR3: CASSLSVGTGVTYEQYF.

J is TRBJ2-5 and V is TRBV12-3 or TRBV12-4; TCRdb gives TRBD1 as the D gene, but with no DNA this cannot be confirmed. The length of the CDR3 is 17 residues. CDR3 protein: CASLGDPHPTYQETQYF.

The V and J genes are TRBV6-5 and TRBJ2-7. Germline V lookup: CDR1 MNHEY, CDR2 SVGAGI. The CDR3 extends over 13 amino acids. CDR3 loop: CASSGRGLYEQYF.

V is TRBV7-8 and J is TRBJ2-7; TCRdb's D gene call, TRBD1, goes unchecked for lack of DNA. Germline V lookup: CDR1 SGHVS, CDR2 FQNEAQ. The CDR3 spans 12 residues. CDR3 protein: CASGAGGYEQYF. The whole variable domain, filled in from reference TRBV7-8 and TRBJ2-7, reads GAGVSQSPRYKVAKRGQDVALRCDPISGHVSLFWYQQALGQGPEFLTYFQNEAQLDKSGLPSDRFFAERPEGSVSTLKIQRTQQEDSAVYLCASGAGGYEQYFGPGTRLTVT.

The genes are TRBV28 and TRBJ2-7; TCRdb calls TRBD1, which cannot be checked without DNA. This CDR3 spans 17 amino acids. CDR1 is MDHEN, CDR2 SYDVKM, per germline. CDR3 loop: CASSFSASGTRYYEQYF.

The chain couples TRBV6-5 to TRBJ1-1. The CDR3 consists of 15 residues. CDR1 is MNHEY, CDR2 SVGAGI, per germline. CDR3 loop: CASSYSGLGLNEAFF.

The chain employs TRBV7-9 and TRBJ2-3; TCRdb reports TRBD1, a call that lacks DNA to check it against. This CDR3 has 15 amino acids. CDR1 is SEHNR and CDR2 is FQNEAQ in the germline V gene (reference sequence). CDR3 in amino acids: CASSFPGQGTDTQYF.

This chain links TRBV7-6 with TRBJ1-1. Germline V lookup: CDR1 SGHVS, CDR2 FNYEAQ. The CDR3 spans 14 residues. CDR3 region: CASSAGGVNTEAFF.

V gene TRBV7-9 combines with J gene TRBJ2-1; lacking DNA, the TRBD2 call made by TCRdb goes unchecked. The length of the CDR3 is 16 residues. Looked up from germline, CDR1 is SEHNR and CDR2 is FQNEAQ (reference sequence). The CDR3 loop reads CASSFPASGVNNEQFF.

The chain carries TRBV7-2 and TRBJ2-2; TCRdb's assignment of TRBD2 cannot be checked, as there is no DNA. CDR3 length equals 15 residues. Germline V lookup: CDR1 SGHTA, CDR2 FQGNSA. CDR3 region: CASSLGGGDTGELFF.

The rearrangement links TRBV20-1 to TRBJ2-1. The length of the CDR3 is 13 residues. Germline assignment: CDR1 DFQATT and CDR2 SNEGSKA (reference sequence). This chain's CDR3 is CSARVVNYNEQFF.

The V and J genes are TRBV4-2 and TRBJ2-7; TCRdb designates TRBD1, a call that cannot be tested without DNA. CDR1 LGHNA and CDR2 YNFKEQ come from the germline V gene. This CDR3 spans 14 amino acids. This CDR3 reads CASSQGVDRYEQYF.

The chain is built from TRBV11-1 and TRBJ2-7. Germline loops: CDR1 SGHAT, CDR2 FQDESV (reference sequence). The CDR3 totals 14 residues. Here the CDR3 reads CASSLSGPSYEQYF.

CDR3 sequence: CASAPPGNYEQYF. The gene calls are TRBV7-2 and TRBJ2-7; the TCRdb call, TRBD1, lacks DNA for checking. CDR3 length: 13 amino acids. The germline V gene encodes CDR1 SGHTA and CDR2 FQGNSA.

The genes are TRBV28 and TRBJ2-7; TCRdb designates TRBD1, a call that cannot be tested without DNA. Germline lookup yields CDR1 MDHEN and CDR2 SYDVKM. CDR3 size: 15 residues. The CDR3 loop reads CASTPGRGARGEQYF.

V usage is TRBV27 and J usage is TRBJ1-1; the D gene TCRdb calls, TRBD1, cannot be checked with no DNA. CDR1 is MNHEY and CDR2 is SMNVEV in the germline V gene (reference sequence). This CDR3 spans 14 amino acids. The CDR3: CASLNGQGSTEAFF.

The chain links TRBV7-6 to TRBJ2-1; TCRdb proposes TRBD1, but this gene call is untestable without DNA. The CDR3 length is 16 residues. The germline gives CDR1 SGHVS, CDR2 FNYEAQ. Here the CDR3 reads CASSLAGTGLSNEQFF.

The chain combines TRBV28 with TRBJ1-5; no DNA is available, so the TRBD1 call from TCRdb remains unchecked. CDR1 and CDR2 (germline): MDHEN, SYDVKM. There are 15 residues in the CDR3. CDR3 protein: CASSLWDRSNQPQHF.

V and J are TRBV15 and TRBJ2-1; TCRdb indicates TRBD1, and absent DNA this call remains unverified. The CDR3 is 17 amino acids. Germline values: CDR1 LNHNV, CDR2 YYDKDF (reference sequence). The CDR3: CATSRTMTEPSYNEQFF.

The chain has TRBV5-1 and TRBJ2-1; TCRdb's D call of TRBD2 is untestable without DNA. CDR3 length: 14 residues. CDR1 and CDR2 from the germline V gene are SGHRS and YFSETQ. The CDR3 here is CASSLVARGNEQFF.